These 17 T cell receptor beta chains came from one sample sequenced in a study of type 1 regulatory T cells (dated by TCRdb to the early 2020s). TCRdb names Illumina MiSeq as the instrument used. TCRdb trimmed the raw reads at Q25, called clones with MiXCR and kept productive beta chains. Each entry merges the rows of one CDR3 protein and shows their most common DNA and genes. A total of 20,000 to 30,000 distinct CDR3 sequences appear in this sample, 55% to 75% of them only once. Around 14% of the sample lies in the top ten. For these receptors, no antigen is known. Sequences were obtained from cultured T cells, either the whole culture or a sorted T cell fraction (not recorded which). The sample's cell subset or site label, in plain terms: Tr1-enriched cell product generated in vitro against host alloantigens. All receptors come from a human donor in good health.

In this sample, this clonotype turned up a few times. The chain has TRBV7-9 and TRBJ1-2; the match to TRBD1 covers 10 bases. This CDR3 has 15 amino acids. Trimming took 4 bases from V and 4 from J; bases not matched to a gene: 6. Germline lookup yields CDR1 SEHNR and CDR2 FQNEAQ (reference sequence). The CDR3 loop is CASSSPGQGSYGYTF. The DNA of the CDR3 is TGTGCCAGCAGCTCCCCGGGACAGGGGAGCTATGGCTACACCTTC.

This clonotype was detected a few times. The CDR3 is CASSFPGFTEAFF. For the CDR3, the DNA is TGTGCCAGCAGTTTCCCCGGGTTTACTGAAGCTTTCTTT. The chain joins TRBV12-3 or TRBV12-4 to TRBJ1-1; D unclear. The CDR3 has 13 residues. Trimming took 3 bases from V and 5 from J, leaving 10 bases between them.

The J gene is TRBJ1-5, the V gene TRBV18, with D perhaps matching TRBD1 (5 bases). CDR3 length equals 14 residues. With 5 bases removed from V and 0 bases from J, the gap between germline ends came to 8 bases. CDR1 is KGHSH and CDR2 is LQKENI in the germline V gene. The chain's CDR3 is CASSGGVSNQPQHF. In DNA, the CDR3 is TGTGCCAGCTCAGGGGGGGTTAGCAATCAGCCCCAGCATTTT. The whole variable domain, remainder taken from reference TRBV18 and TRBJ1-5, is NAGVMQNPRHLVRRRGQEARLRCSPMKGHSHVYWYRQLPEEGLKFMVYLQKENIIDESGMPKERFSAEFPKEGPSILRIQQVVRGDSAAYFCASSGGVSNQPQHFGDGTRLSIL.

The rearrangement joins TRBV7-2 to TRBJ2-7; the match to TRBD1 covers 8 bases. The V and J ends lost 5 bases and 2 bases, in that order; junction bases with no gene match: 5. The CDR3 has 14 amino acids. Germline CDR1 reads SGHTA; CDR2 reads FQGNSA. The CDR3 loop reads CASSTRDRPYEQYF. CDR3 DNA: TGTGCCAGCAGCACCCGGGACAGGCCCTACGAGCAGTACTTC.

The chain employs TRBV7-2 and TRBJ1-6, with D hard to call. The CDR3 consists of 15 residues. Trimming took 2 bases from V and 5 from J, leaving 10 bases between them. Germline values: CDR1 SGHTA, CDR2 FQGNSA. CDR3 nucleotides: TGTGCCAGCAGCTTAAGGGCCCAGGATAATTCACCCCTCCACTTT. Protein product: CASSLRAQDNSPLHF.

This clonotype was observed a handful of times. CDR3 amino acids: CASSRYRDQETQYF. The CDR3 bases are TGCGCCAGCAGCCGGTACAGGGACCAAGAGACCCAGTACTTC. This chain links TRBV4-1 with TRBJ2-5; D is possibly TRBD1 (6 bases). The CDR3 consists of 14 residues. The V and J ends lost 4 bases and 0 bases respectively, with 9 bases between them. The germline gives CDR1 MGHRA, CDR2 YSYEKL.

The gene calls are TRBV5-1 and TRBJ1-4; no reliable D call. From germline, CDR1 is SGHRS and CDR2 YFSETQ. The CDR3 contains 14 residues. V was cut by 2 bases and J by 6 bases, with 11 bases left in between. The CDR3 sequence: CASSFNGPDEKLFF. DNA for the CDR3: TGCGCCAGCAGCTTCAATGGGCCTGATGAAAAACTGTTTTTT.

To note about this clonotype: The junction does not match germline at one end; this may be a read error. CDR3 DNA: TGCGCCAGCAGCCCCTCCGGGGGTCCCACTGAAACTTTCTTT. It specifies CASSPSGGPTETFF. The V gene is TRBV5-1, the J gene TRBJ1-1; a possible D gene is TRBD1 (5 bases). Per the germline V gene, CDR1 is SGHRS and CDR2 is YFSETQ. The CDR3 length is 14 residues.

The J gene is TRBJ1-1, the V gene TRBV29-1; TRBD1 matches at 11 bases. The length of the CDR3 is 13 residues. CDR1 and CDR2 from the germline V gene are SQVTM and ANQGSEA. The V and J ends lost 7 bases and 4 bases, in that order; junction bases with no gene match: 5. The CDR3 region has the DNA TGCAGCGGTGGACAGGGGGCACGCACTGAAGCTTTCTTT. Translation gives CSGGQGARTEAFF.

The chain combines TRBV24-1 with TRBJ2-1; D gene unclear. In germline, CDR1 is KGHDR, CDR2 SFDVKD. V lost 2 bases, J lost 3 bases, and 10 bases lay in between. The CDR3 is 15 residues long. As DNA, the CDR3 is TGTGCCACCAGTGATTCTGTCAGGAACTACAATGAGCAGTTCTTC. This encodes CATSDSVRNYNEQFF.

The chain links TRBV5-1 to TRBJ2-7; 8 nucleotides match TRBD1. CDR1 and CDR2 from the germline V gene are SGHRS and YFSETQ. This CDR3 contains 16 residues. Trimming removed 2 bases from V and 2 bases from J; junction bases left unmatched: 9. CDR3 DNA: TGCGCCAGCAGCTTCCCGTGGGACAGGCAAACCTACGAGCAGTACTTC. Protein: CASSFPWDRQTYEQYF.

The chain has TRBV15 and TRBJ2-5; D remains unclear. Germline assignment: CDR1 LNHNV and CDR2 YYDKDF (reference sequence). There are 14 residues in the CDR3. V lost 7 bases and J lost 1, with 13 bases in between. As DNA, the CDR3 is TGTGCCACCACCCCCGGACCCCGCCAAGAGACCCAGTACTTC. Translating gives CATTPGPRQETQYF.

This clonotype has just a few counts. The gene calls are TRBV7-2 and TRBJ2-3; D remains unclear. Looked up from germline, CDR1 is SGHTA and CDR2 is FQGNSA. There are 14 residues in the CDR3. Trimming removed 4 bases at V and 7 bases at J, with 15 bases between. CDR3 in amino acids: CASSYRVSTNTQYF. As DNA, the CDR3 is TGTGCCAGCAGCTACCGGGTCTCGACAAATACGCAGTATTTT.

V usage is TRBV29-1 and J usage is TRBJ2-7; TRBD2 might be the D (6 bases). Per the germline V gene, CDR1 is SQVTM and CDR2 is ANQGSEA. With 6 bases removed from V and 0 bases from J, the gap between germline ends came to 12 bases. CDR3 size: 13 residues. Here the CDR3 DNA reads TGCAGCGTCGCGGGACGGGTCTCCTACGAGCAGTACTTC. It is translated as CSVAGRVSYEQYF.

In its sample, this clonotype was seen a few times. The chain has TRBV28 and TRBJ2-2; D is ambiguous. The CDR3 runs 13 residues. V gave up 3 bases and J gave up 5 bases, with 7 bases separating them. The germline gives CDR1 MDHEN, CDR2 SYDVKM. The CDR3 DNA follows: TGTGCCAGCAGTTTTATCGTTACCGGGGAGCTGTTTTTT. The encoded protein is CASSFIVTGELFF.

The CDR3 is CASSYASGEQYF. Written as DNA, the CDR3 is TGTGCCAGCAGTTACGCCTCGGGGGAGCAGTACTTC. V gene TRBV6-2 or TRBV6-3 combines with J gene TRBJ2-7, with D possibly matching TRBD2 (5 bases). Germline CDR1 is MNHEY and CDR2 is SVGEGT. CDR3 length equals 12 residues. V lost 2 bases and J lost 7, with 9 bases in between.

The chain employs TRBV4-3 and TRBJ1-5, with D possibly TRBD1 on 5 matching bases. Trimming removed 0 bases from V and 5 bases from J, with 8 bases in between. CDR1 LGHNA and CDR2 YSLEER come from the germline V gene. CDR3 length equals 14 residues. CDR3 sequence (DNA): TGCGCCAGCAGCCAAGACGGGGGGGATCAGCCCCAGCATTTT. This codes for CASSQDGGDQPQHF.